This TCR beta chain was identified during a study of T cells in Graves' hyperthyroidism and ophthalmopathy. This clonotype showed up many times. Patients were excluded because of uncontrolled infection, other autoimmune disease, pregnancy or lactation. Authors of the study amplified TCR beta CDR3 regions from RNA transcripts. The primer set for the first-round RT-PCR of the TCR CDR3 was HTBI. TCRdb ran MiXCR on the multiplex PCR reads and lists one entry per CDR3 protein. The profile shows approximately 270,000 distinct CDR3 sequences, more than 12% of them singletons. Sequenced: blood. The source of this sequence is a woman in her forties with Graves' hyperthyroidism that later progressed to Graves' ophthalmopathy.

Here the CDR3 DNA reads TGCAGTGCTAGTCTAGGAGAGACCCAGTACTTC. It specifies CSASLGETQYF. The chain couples TRBV20-1 to TRBJ2-5, with D unresolved. Germline V gene data show CDR1 as DFQATT and CDR2 as SNEGSKA (reference sequence). CDR3 length: 11 amino acids. The V and J ends lost 3 bases and 4 bases respectively, with 6 bases between them.